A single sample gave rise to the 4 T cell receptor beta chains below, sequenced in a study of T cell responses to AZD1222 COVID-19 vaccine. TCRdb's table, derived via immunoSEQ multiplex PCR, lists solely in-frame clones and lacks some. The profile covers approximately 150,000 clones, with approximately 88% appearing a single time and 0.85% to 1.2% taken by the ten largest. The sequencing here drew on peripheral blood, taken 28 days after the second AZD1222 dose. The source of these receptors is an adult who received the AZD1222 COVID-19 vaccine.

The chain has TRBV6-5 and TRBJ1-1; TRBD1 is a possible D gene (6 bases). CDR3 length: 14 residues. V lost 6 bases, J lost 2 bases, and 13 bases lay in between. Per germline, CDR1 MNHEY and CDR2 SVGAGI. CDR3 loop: CASRTGGTNTEAFF. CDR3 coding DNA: TGTGCCAGCAGGACGGGGGGGACAAACACTGAAGCTTTCTTT.

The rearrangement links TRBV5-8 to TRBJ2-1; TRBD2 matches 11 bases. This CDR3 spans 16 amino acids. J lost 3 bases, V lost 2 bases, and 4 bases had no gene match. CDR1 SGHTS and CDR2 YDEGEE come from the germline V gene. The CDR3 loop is CASSFRLAGSYNEQFF. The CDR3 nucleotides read TGTGCCAGCAGCTTCAGACTAGCGGGGAGCTACAATGAGCAGTTCTTC.

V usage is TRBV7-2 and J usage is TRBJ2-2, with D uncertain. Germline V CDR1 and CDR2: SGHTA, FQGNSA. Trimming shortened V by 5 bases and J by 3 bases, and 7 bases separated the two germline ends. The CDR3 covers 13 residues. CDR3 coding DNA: TGTGCCAGCAGCCCCCCGGACACCGGGGAGCTGTTTTTT. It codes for CASSPPDTGELFF. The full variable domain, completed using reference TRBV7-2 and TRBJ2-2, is GAGVSQSPSNKVTEKGKDVELRCDPISGHTALYWYRQSLGQGLEFLIYFQGNSAPDKSGLPSDRFSAERTGGSVSTLTIQRTQQEDSAVYLCASSPPDTGELFFGEGSRLTVL.

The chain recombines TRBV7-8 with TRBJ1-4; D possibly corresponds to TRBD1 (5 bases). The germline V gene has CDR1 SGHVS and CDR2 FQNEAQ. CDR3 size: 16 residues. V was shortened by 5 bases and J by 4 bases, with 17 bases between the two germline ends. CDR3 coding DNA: TGTGCCAGCAGCACCACTCGACTGGGGCTTAATGAAAAACTGTTTTTT. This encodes CASSTTRLGLNEKLFF.